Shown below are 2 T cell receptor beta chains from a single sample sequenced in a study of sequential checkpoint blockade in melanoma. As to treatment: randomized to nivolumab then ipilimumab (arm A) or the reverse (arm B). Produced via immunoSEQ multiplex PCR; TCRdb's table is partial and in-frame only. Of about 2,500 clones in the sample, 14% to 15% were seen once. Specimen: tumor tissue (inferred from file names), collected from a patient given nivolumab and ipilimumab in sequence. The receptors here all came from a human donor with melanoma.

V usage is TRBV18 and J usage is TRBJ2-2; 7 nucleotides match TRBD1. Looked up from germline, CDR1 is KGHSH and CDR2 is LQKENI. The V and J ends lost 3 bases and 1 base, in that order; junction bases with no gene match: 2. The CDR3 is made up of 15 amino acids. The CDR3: CASSPDRKNTGELFF. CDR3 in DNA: TGTGCCAGCTCACCGGACAGGAAGAACACCGGGGAGCTGTTTTTT.

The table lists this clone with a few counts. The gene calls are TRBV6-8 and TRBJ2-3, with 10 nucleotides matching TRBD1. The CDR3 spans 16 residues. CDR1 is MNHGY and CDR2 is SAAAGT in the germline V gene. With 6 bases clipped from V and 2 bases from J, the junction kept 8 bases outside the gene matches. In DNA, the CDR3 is TGTGCCAGCAGCCCGGGACAGGGGATTCTCACAGATACGCAGTATTTT. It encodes CASSPGQGILTDTQYF.